This passage covers 16 T cell receptor beta chains from one sample sequenced in a study of T-cell reconstitution after alpha-beta-depleted transplantation in children. Unique molecular identifiers featured in how the TCRbeta library was prepared. Via MiXCR, TCRdb re-called the PCR reads, giving one row per CDR3 protein. The sample lists approximately 520,000 distinct CDR3 sequences, approximately 29% occurring once. The starting material was PBMCs from the stem cell graft donor, obtained from the stem cell graft. These TCRs come from a human donor who donated a stem cell graft to a child with aplastic anemia.

This sequence joins TRBV20-1 and TRBJ2-3, with 8 bases identical to TRBD1. Germline V CDR1 and CDR2: DFQATT, SNEGSKA (reference sequence). The CDR3 sequence is 14 residues long. Germline trimming cut 6 bases from V and 4 bases from J; bases unmatched to any gene: 9. The CDR3 coding sequence is TGCAGTGCCTCGGACAGGGTCCGATCAGATACGCAGTATTTT. Translated: CSASDRVRSDTQYF.

V is TRBV7-3 and J is TRBJ2-4; maybe TRBD2 (6 bases). The CDR3 runs to 16 residues. Trimming took off 1 base at V and 2 bases at J, with 12 bases between the two ends. Germline CDR1 and CDR2: SGHTA and FQGTGA. In DNA, the CDR3 is TGTGCCAGCAGCTTAATTGCGGGAAGGTCCAAAAACATTCAGTACTTC. Translated: CASSLIAGRSKNIQYF.

CDR3 nucleotide sequence: TGCAGTGCTAGTGCGGCTAGCGGGCGGTACAATGAGCAGTTCTTC. Protein product: CSASAASGRYNEQFF. V is TRBV20-1 and J is TRBJ2-1; the match to TRBD2 covers 8 bases. CDR1 is DFQATT and CDR2 is SNEGSKA in the germline V gene (reference sequence). Trimming removed 3 bases from V and 4 bases from J; junction bases left unmatched: 8. The CDR3 runs to 15 residues.

This clonotype was counted between two and nine times. The V gene is TRBV5-1, the J gene TRBJ1-1; the match to TRBD1 covers 9 bases. This CDR3 spans 15 amino acids. CDR1 and CDR2 (germline): SGHRS, YFSETQ. The trim removed 3 bases at V and 5 bases at J, leaving 8 bases unmatched. The CDR3 loop is CASSYRGQVGTEAFF. CDR3 bases: TGCGCCAGCAGCTACAGGGGGCAGGTGGGGACTGAAGCTTTCTTT.

The chain employs TRBV5-1 and TRBJ2-1; 13 bases agree with TRBD2. V was clipped by 3 bases and J by 10 bases; unmatched bases: 7. CDR1 is SGHRS, CDR2 YFSETQ, per germline. The CDR3 consists of 15 residues. CDR3 in amino acids: CASSSHGTSGEEQFF. DNA of the CDR3: TGCGCCAGCAGCTCCCATGGGACTAGCGGGGAGGAGCAGTTCTTC.

The rearrangement links TRBV24-1 to TRBJ2-2; D might be TRBD2 (6 bases). There are 15 residues in the CDR3. Looked up from germline, CDR1 is KGHDR and CDR2 is SFDVKD. V was shortened by 12 bases and J by 5 bases, with 21 bases between the two germline ends. CDR3 DNA: TGTGCCGCGGAGAAACCGGGACTGATGACCGGGGAGCTGTTTTTT. Encoded protein: CAAEKPGLMTGELFF.

This clonotype was seen a handful of times. The genes are TRBV29-1 and TRBJ2-1; 8 bases agree with TRBD2. Looked up from germline, CDR1 is SQVTM and CDR2 is ANQGSEA. The CDR3 totals 15 residues. The J segment lost 7 bases and the V segment lost 3 bases, leaving 11 bases of the junction unmatched. The DNA of the CDR3 is TGCAGCGTTGAGCAGCTCGGGAGGGCCTGGAATGAGCAGTTCTTC. It is translated as CSVEQLGRAWNEQFF.

This chain uses TRBV7-2 with TRBJ2-1, with no clear D. Germline V gives CDR1 SGHTA, CDR2 FQGNSA. This CDR3 region has 13 residues. V gave up 5 bases and J gave up 9 bases, with 14 bases separating them. The DNA for the CDR3 is TGTGCCAGCAGCCTAACCCCAGAGCCTGAGCAGTTCTTC. Translation gives CASSLTPEPEQFF.

The DNA for the CDR3 is TGCGCCAGCAGCCAAGGACCACAGGGGGCGAGCAATCAGCCCCAGCATTTT. Translation: CASSQGPQGASNQPQHF. This sequence joins TRBV4-3 and TRBJ1-5; 9 nucleotides agree with TRBD1. The CDR3 runs to 17 residues. The J segment lost 1 base and the V segment lost 1 base, leaving 5 bases of the junction unmatched. From germline, CDR1 is LGHNA and CDR2 YSLEER.

This chain connects TRBV6-5 to TRBJ2-7; 7 nucleotides agree with TRBD2. The CDR3 is 15 amino acids. The germline V gene has CDR1 MNHEY and CDR2 SVGAGI. V was pared by 2 bases and J by 6 bases, with 10 bases of the junction left unmatched. This CDR3 reads CASSYGGGLGSEQYF. DNA of the CDR3: TGTGCCAGCAGTTACGGCGGGGGACTGGGTTCCGAGCAGTACTTC.

This clonotype was seen a handful of times. J is TRBJ2-2 and V is TRBV12-3 or TRBV12-4; D perhaps matches TRBD2 (6 bases). Trimming took off 5 bases at V and 7 bases at J, with 11 bases between the two ends. This CDR3 region has 13 residues. In nucleotides, the CDR3 is TGTGCCAGCAGTGGAGGGCCGGGCGGGGAGCTGTTTTTT. It translates to CASSGGPGGELFF.

The V gene is TRBV30, the J gene TRBJ1-5; D not certain. The CDR3 is 13 amino acids. The germline CDR1 and CDR2 sequences are GTSNPN and SVGIG (reference sequence). V was clipped by 1 base and J by 0 bases, with 4 bases between them. Here the CDR3 reads CAWSDSSNQPQHF. CDR3 in DNA: TGTGCCTGGAGTGATAGTAGCAATCAGCCCCAGCATTTT.

The chain uses TRBV7-2 and TRBJ2-5; D may be TRBD1 or TRBD2 (5 bases each). The V gene lost 6 bases and the J gene lost 1 base, with 12 bases spanning the gap. The CDR3 contains 14 residues. Looked up from germline, CDR1 is SGHTA and CDR2 is FQGNSA. The DNA for the CDR3 is TGTGCCAGCAGACAAGGGACGGTCCAAGAGACCCAGTACTTC. Residues: CASRQGTVQETQYF.

This clonotype has only a few counts. CDR3 sequence reads: CASSLGPSSGEQYF. CDR3 DNA sequence: TGTGCCAGCAGCCTGGGACCCTCCTCCGGAGAGCAGTACTTC. V is TRBV7-3 and J is TRBJ2-7; D may be TRBD1 or TRBD2 (5 bases each). Between the trimmed V and J ends, which lost 5 bases and 7 bases, there was a span of 18 bases. The CDR3 spans 14 residues. The germline CDR1 and CDR2 sequences are SGHTA and FQGTGA.

The table lists this clonotype with a few counts. The genes are TRBV29-1 and TRBJ1-2; no definite D call. The CDR3 runs 12 residues. Germline CDR1 SQVTM, CDR2 ANQGSEA. V was shortened by 7 bases and J by 4 bases, with 13 bases between the two germline ends. CDR3 sequence reads: CSAHGVRYGYTF. DNA of the CDR3: TGCAGCGCACATGGGGTCCGCTATGGCTACACCTTC.

The V and J genes are TRBV7-2 and TRBJ2-3, with no clear D. CDR3 size: 14 residues. Germline values: CDR1 SGHTA, CDR2 FQGNSA. Between the trimmed V and J ends, which lost 5 bases and 4 bases, there was a span of 13 bases. The CDR3 is CASSHLGQPDTQYF. CDR3 nucleotides: TGTGCCAGCAGCCACTTAGGTCAGCCAGATACGCAGTATTTT.